Presented here are 20 T cell receptor beta chains from one specimen sequenced in a study of cytomegalovirus exposure and HLA in healthy donors. The PCR employed 60 Vbeta primers together with 13 Jbeta primers. The protocol was immunoSEQ multiplex PCR, while the TCRdb copy is restricted to in-frame clones and leaves out a portion. The sample lists over 150,000 clones, around 70% occurring once. Sequenced input: PBMCs. These receptors all come from a man aged 30-40 years in good health and CMV-seronegative.

This clone appeared a single time. The gene calls are TRBV6-1 and TRBJ1-2; TRBD1 agrees at 9 bases. The germline gives CDR1 MNHNS, CDR2 SASEGT. The CDR3 totals 15 residues. With 5 bases clipped from V and 2 bases from J, the junction kept 6 bases outside the gene matches. The CDR3 DNA is TGTGCCAGCAGTCCCCGGGACAGGGCGAACTATGGCTACACCTTC. Amino acids: CASSPRDRANYGYTF.

This chain joins TRBV13 and TRBJ2-7, with D perhaps matching TRBD2 (6 bases). In germline, CDR1 is PRHDT, CDR2 FYEKMQ (reference sequence). This CDR3 contains 14 residues. V lost 3 bases and J 1 base, leaving 10 bases between the germline ends. CDR3 amino acids: CASSLGGRSYEQYF. The CDR3 DNA reads as TGTGCCAGCAGCTTGGGAGGCAGATCCTACGAGCAGTACTTC. The full variable domain, completed using reference TRBV13 and TRBJ2-7, is AAGVIQSPRHLIKEKRETATLKCYPIPRHDTVYWYQQGPGQDPQFLISFYEKMQSDKGSIPDRFSAQQFSDYHSELNMSSLELGDSALYFCASSLGGRSYEQYFGPGTRLTVT.

To note about this clone: The identical CDR3 is also encoded by other nucleotide sequences in the sample. CDR3 bases: TGTGCCAGCAGGGGACAGTTCTACGAGCAGTACTTC. It translates to CASRGQFYEQYF. V and J are TRBV6-1 and TRBJ2-7; 7 nucleotides align to TRBD1. The CDR3 sequence is 12 residues long. From germline, CDR1 is MNHNS and CDR2 SASEGT. Unmatched junction bases numbered 2, after V lost 6 bases and J lost 3 bases.

V is TRBV6-1 and J is TRBJ1-6, with 8 bases matching TRBD1. The junction had 6 bases not matched to a gene; V was cut back by 3 bases and J by 8 bases. The CDR3 spans 15 residues. Germline V gene data show CDR1 as MNHNS and CDR2 as SASEGT. The CDR3 reads CASSDRGPFYSPLHF. The CDR3 bases are TGTGCCAGCAGTGACAGGGGGCCCTTCTATTCACCCCTCCACTTT.

The chain couples TRBV5-4 to TRBJ1-3; 7 positions agree with TRBD1. The germline V gene encodes CDR1 SGHNT and CDR2 YYREEE (reference sequence). CDR3 length: 16 residues. V trimming: 5 bases; J trimming: 0 bases; junction bases outside the gene matches: 8. The CDR3 is CASSRDRASSGNTIYF. The CDR3 DNA sequence: TGTGCCAGCAGTCGAGACAGGGCTAGCTCTGGAAACACCATATATTTT.

The rearrangement links TRBV30 to TRBJ1-4; D is perhaps TRBD1 (5 bases). CDR3 length: 14 residues. V was cut by 0 bases and J by 7 bases, with 12 bases left in between. Germline loops: CDR1 GTSNPN, CDR2 SVGIG (reference sequence). The DNA for the CDR3 is TGTGCCTGGAGTGTACAGGACAATGCTGAAAAACTGTTTTTT. This sequence encodes CAWSVQDNAEKLFF.

The chain carries TRBV15 and TRBJ1-2; D gene unclear. This CDR3 comprises 11 residues. Trimming removed 0 bases at V and 10 bases at J, with 6 bases between. CDR1 is LNHNV, CDR2 YYDKDF, per germline (reference sequence). As DNA, the CDR3 is TGTGCCACCAGCAGAGACGCAGACTACACCTTC. It is translated as CATSRDADYTF.

The rearrangement joins TRBV7-2 to TRBJ2-3; 13 bases are shared with TRBD2. With V trimmed by 3 bases and J by 6 bases, 6 bases remained unmatched. Germline V gene data show CDR1 as SGHTA and CDR2 as FQGNSA. The CDR3 length is 16 residues. CDR3 DNA: TGTGCCAGCAGCTTGGCGACTAGCGGGGGGATGGATACGCAGTATTTT. Protein: CASSLATSGGMDTQYF.

As regards this clone: Other DNA sequences within the sample encode an identical CDR3. The chain employs TRBV6-6 and TRBJ2-7; D might be TRBD1 (6 bases). The CDR3 loop spans 13 amino acids. CDR1 is MNHNY and CDR2 is SVGAGI in the germline V gene (reference sequence). Trimming shortened V by 2 bases and J by 3 bases, and 8 bases separated the two germline ends. CDR3 DNA sequence: TGTGCCAGCAGTTACGGGGGCCTCTACGAGCAGTACTTC. Translated, it gives CASSYGGLYEQYF.

This clone was counted only a few times. The chain has TRBV13 and TRBJ2-1; 9 nucleotides match TRBD1. Germline CDR1 is PRHDT and CDR2 is FYEKMQ (reference sequence). The CDR3 is 16 amino acids. The V and J ends lost 5 bases and 4 bases, in that order; junction bases with no gene match: 9. CDR3 loop: CASSGVRDRAYNEQFF. In nucleotides, the CDR3 is TGTGCCAGCAGCGGCGTCCGGGACAGGGCGTACAATGAGCAGTTCTTC.

The chain has TRBV19 and TRBJ2-5; D uncertain. The ends were cut back, 5 bases at V and 1 base at J, with 8 bases in the middle. The CDR3 contains 13 residues. From germline, CDR1 is LNHDA and CDR2 SQIVND (reference sequence). Here the CDR3 DNA reads TGTGCCAGTAGTTCCGGGTCCCAAGAGACCCAGTACTTC. It codes for CASSSGSQETQYF.

This chain connects TRBV28 to TRBJ1-2; TRBD1 is a possible D gene (6 bases). Trimming left V 3 bases short and J 4 bases short, with 18 bases between. Per germline, CDR1 MDHEN and CDR2 SYDVKM. The CDR3 extends over 16 amino acids. The CDR3 DNA is TGTGCCAGCAGTTTGGGGGGGAGGGGGGCACCCTATGGCTACACCTTC. Protein sequence: CASSLGGRGAPYGYTF.

V gene TRBV4-2 combines with J gene TRBJ2-1, with 9 bases aligning to TRBD1. Germline V CDR1 and CDR2: LGHNA, YNFKEQ. Germline trimming cut 0 bases from V and 8 bases from J; bases unmatched to any gene: 8. The length of the CDR3 is 16 residues. The CDR3 sequence is CASSQEVSQGAYEQFF. Written as DNA, the CDR3 is TGTGCCAGCAGCCAAGAAGTATCACAGGGGGCCTATGAGCAGTTCTTC.

V is TRBV7-2 and J is TRBJ2-2; possible D gene TRBD2, 6 bases. The germline CDR1 and CDR2 sequences are SGHTA and FQGNSA. Trimming pared 5 bases from V and 5 bases from J, leaving 18 bases between. This CDR3 contains 16 residues. Here the CDR3 DNA reads TGTGCCAGCAGCCGTCAGGTCAGGGAGGATACCGGGGAGCTGTTTTTT. Translating gives CASSRQVREDTGELFF.

The chain has TRBV28 and TRBJ2-2; 10 bases match TRBD2. V dropped 1 base and J dropped 4; count of bases not matched to a gene: 3. CDR1 and CDR2 (germline): MDHEN, SYDVKM. CDR3 length: 16 residues. CDR3 DNA sequence: TGTGCCAGCAGTTTATCACTAGCGGGGACCACCGGGGAGCTGTTTTTT. It yields the protein CASSLSLAGTTGELFF.

With respect to this clone: One junction end does not reproduce the germline sequence, and a read error may be involved. The V and J genes are TRBV6-5 and TRBJ2-3; 8 bases map to TRBD2. The CDR3 spans 14 residues. The germline gives CDR1 MNHEY, CDR2 SVGAGI. This chain's CDR3 is CASSPGGSTNTQYF. In DNA form, the CDR3 reads TGTGCCAGCAGTCCGGGGGGGAGCACAAATACGCAGTATTTT.

This chain connects TRBV28 to TRBJ1-1, with D tentatively TRBD1 (6 bases). V dropped 6 bases and J dropped 5 bases, with 13 bases sitting between them. The length of the CDR3 is 13 residues. The germline CDR1 and CDR2 sequences are MDHEN and SYDVKM. The CDR3, as DNA: TGTGCCAGCAGAGCAGGGGAAGGGACTGAAGCTTTCTTT. Protein: CASRAGEGTEAFF.

The chain is built from TRBV6-5 and TRBJ2-2; 8 nucleotides agree with TRBD1. Per the germline V gene, CDR1 is MNHEY and CDR2 is SVGAGI. V lost 6 bases and J lost 4; bases outside the gene matches: 4. There are 14 residues in the CDR3. CDR3 sequence: CASRRTGSTGELFF. The CDR3 nucleotides read TGTGCCAGCAGGCGGACAGGGTCCACCGGGGAGCTGTTTTTT.

The chain joins TRBV10-3 to TRBJ2-5; 10 nucleotides line up with TRBD2. CDR1 and CDR2 from the germline V gene are ENHRY and SYGVKD. The CDR3 contains 16 residues. The ends lost 0 bases at V and 1 base at J; junction bases unmatched: 2. CDR3 sequence reads: CAISESTSGVQETQYF. The DNA of the CDR3 is TGTGCCATCAGTGAGTCCACTAGCGGGGTCCAAGAGACCCAGTACTTC.

The chain has TRBV5-1 and TRBJ1-1; D is perhaps TRBD1 (6 bases). Per the germline V gene, CDR1 is SGHRS and CDR2 is YFSETQ. Trimming stripped 4 bases from V and 3 bases from J, with 10 bases between. This CDR3 spans 13 amino acids. CDR3 DNA: TGCGCCAGCAGCCCGACAGGAGACACTGAAGCTTTCTTT. This translates into CASSPTGDTEAFF.